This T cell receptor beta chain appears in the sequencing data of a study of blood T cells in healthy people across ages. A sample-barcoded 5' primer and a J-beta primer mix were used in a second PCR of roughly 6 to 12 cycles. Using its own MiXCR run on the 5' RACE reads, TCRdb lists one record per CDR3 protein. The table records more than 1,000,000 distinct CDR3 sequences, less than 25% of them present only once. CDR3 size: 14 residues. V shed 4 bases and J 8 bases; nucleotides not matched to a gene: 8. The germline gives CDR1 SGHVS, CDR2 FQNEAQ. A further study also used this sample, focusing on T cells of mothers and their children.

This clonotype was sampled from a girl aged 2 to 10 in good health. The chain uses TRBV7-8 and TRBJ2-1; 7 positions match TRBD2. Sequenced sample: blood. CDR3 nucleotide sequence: TGTGCCAGCAGCTCGGGAAAGCGGGACGATGAGCAGTTCTTC. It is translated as CASSSGKRDDEQFF. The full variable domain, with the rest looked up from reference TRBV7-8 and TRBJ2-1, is GAGVSQSPRYKVAKRGQDVALRCDPISGHVSLFWYQQALGQGPEFLTYFQNEAQLDKSGLPSDRFFAERPEGSVSTLKIQRTQQEDSAVYLCASSSGKRDDEQFFGPGTRLTVL.